This T cell receptor beta chain was obtained from a study of blood T cell repertoires in COVID-19 (dated by TCRdb to 2018 to 2020). For the wider study: Collaborator samples came from the United States, Italy and Spain and covered acute and convalescent phases of COVID-19. The repertoires were released in a freely available public database meant as a resource for research on the immune response to SARS-CoV-2. Samples came from the ongoing ImmuneRACE study (first 160 participants) plus 1,254 subjects from 6 global collaborators. Nearly every sample came with metadata listing a de-identified subject ID, COVID-19 status, age in years and sex. Subjects who had been exposed to COVID-19, were actively infected with it, or had recovered from it provided the deeply sampled blood TCRbeta repertoires that made up the dataset. HLA class I and class II types, where available, came from metadata supplied by the sample provider rather than from assay-based typing. The prospective study material was composed of cDNA or gDNA derived from T cells, B-cell-depleted T cells, or PBMCs.

Participants in the prospective study were aged roughly 18 to 89 years, lived in 24 United States geographic areas, and enrolled through a virtual design. In the prospective study, cohorts were assigned on the basis of participant-reported clinical history obtained from a screening survey and a study questionnaire. For ImmuneRACE Cohort 3, a participant was defined as recovered based on two consecutive negative NP/OP PCR tests, clearance by a healthcare professional, or resolution of symptoms. Mobile phlebotomists in the prospective study collected whole blood, serum and a nasopharyngeal or oropharyngeal swab from every participant. Additional blood draws and questionnaires over an approximately two-month period could optionally be provided by prospective study participants. Before DNA extraction, prospective study blood samples were shipped either frozen or at room temperature. General study outcomes and caveats: Clinical and demographic metadata were provided uncurated, with the amount varying by source and participant.

About this clone itself: The antigen this receptor binds is unknown. Nothing much larger sits one base from this clone, and base qualities are not available.

TCRbeta CDR3 regions were amplified from genomic DNA by means of the immunoSEQ Assay, a bias-controlled multiplex PCR. The original methods were these. The number of nucleated cells in each sample was estimated by amplification of reference gene primers within the assay. To quantify the absolute abundance of each unique TCRbeta CDR3 rearrangement, sequence reads were collapsed and filtered. Productive Simpson clonality was computed per sample as the square root of Simpson's diversity index over productive rearrangements. Sourced from immuneACCESS, this table was stored by TCRdb with only in-frame sequences that have V and J called. A share of the clones is absent; for the studies checked, an unresolved V gene accounts for under half, and the remainder has no known explanation. V and J calls and clone size are those listed in that table; D and trimming were worked out from the DNA. The sample has roughly 180,000 clones on record, 75% to 90% of them singletons. The ten most abundant clones make up about 2.3% of the sample.

Inclusive of the bounding cysteine and phenylalanine, the CDR3 is 13 residues long. CDR3 DNA is the only sequence kept; it has 39 bases, read in frame from the first base. V loses 2 bases of germline sequence and J loses 1 base, and the interval between the two ends is 8 bases. CDR1 and CDR2 (GTSNPN, SVGIG) derive from the germline V gene (reference sequence). Sequencing was carried out using PBMCs or T cells enriched from blood (not recorded which). This TCR was recovered from a woman aged 25 to 39 who had recovered from COVID-19. This chain joins TRBV30 to TRBJ1-1; TRBD1 is possibly the D segment (5 matching bases). The DNA reads TGTGCCTGGAGTCAACAGGAGAACACTGAAGCTTTCTTT. This gives the protein CAWSQQENTEAFF.